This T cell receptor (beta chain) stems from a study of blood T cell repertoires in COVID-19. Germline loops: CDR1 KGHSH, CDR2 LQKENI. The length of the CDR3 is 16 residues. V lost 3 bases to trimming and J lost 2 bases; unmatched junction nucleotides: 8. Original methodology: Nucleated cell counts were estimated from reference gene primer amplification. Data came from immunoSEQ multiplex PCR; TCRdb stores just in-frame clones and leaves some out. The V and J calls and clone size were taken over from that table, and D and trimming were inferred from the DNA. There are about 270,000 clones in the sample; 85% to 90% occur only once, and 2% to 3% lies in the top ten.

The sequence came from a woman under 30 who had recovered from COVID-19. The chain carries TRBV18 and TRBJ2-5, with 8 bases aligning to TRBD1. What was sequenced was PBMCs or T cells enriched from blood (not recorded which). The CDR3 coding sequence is TGTGCCAGCTCACCCCTTGGACAGGGCCCGCAAGAGACCCAGTACTTC. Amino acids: CASSPLGQGPQETQYF.